This entry concerns a single TCR beta chain. This clone was counted a few times. Its antigen target is currently unknown. Base qualities are missing; no much larger clone stands one base away. This entry belongs to a study of cytomegalovirus exposure and HLA in healthy donors (dated by TCRdb to about 2017). Regarding the study in general: In an earlier analysis of fewer than 750 of the donors, around 290 Gb of sequence data and 100 million or so unique TCR beta sequences from roughly 200 million T cells were reported. Alongside the repertoire data, information on donor age, sex, ethnicity and CMV serostatus was compiled. The study aimed to test whether signatures of past pathogen exposure could be identified by cataloging public T cell receptors. Of the roughly 400 genotyped donors, 81% were placed in the genetic ancestry cluster associated with self-reported Caucasian donors. Approximately 300 gigabases of sequencing data and about 92 million unique TCR sequences made up an early release that covered approximately 700 HLA-typed donors. Every discovery cohort repertoire had been produced on one sequencing platform. In a later genetic analysis, genome-wide SNP genotypes for about three fifths of the roughly 670 donors were used, and that subset was treated as a discovery cohort. Using immunosequencing, the study profiled T cell repertoires from around 680 subjects and related those repertoires to cytomegalovirus serostatus. Both class I and class II loci were covered by HLA typing, at four-digit resolution. A separate validation cohort of approximately 130 different subjects was used in addition to the roughly 700-subject first cohort. To predict cytomegalovirus infection status, the study brought together high-throughput TCR immunosequencing, statistical association of individual TCRs with disease status, and machine learning. Rather than drawing on any new phenotypic data, the later analysis identified candidate immune exposures from TCR beta sequences and the way those sequences occurred across donors. Because of strong linkage in the cohort, 4 to 6 DR-DQ haplotypes were treated as single units for association and clustering. An earlier analysis of 587 of the donors applied high-throughput TCR beta sequencing to assess whether each TCR beta V gene segment acted as functional or pseudogenic. The number of donors typed differed by locus, with roughly 620-630 for A, B, C, DRB1 and DQB1, around 520 for DQA1, some 570 for DPA1, and about 450 for DPB1. To study patterns of TCR occurrence, a later analysis re-analyzed previously published TCR beta repertoires from several hundred donors and added high-resolution HLA genotyping. Among 398 genotyped donors of the cohort, an average of approximately 250,000 unique TCR beta nucleotide sequences were sequenced per donor, roughly 18% of them non-productive. Broad study findings and their caveats: Correlated functional status among segregating V segments might be attributable to linkage disequilibrium, but an unknown experimental factor could not be ruled out. Over 15 rarely observed V segments, including chromosome 9 orphons, were excluded from the earlier analysis of just under 600 of the donors because counts were too low. Specific HLA alleles were associated with 15,000 to 20,000 TCR beta sequences at a false discovery rate of 0.05 in a later analysis. The presence/absence analyses assumed that sequencing depth was roughly uniform across donors, and that assumption may not be true. In a later analysis, most CMV-associated TCR beta chains were found to appear HLA-restricted, with HLA associations seemingly driven largely by CMV exposure. A few of the identified cytomegalovirus-associated TCR beta chains were confirmed in vitro to be specific for cytomegalovirus antigens. In a later analysis, the rate of TCR association differed among HLA loci, with DRB1 alleles having the most associated TCRs and HLA-C alleles having the fewest. The study gave a list of some 150 TCR beta chains associated with cytomegalovirus. The classifier was reported to diagnose cytomegalovirus status with high specificity and sensitivity in both the original and validation cohorts. In this cohort, only TCR beta chains were sequenced, and detectable features were limited by the absence of alpha or paired-chain data. The authors suggested that the approach could potentially be extended to other disease states and immunological phenotypes. Broadly in line with IMGT annotations, most TCR beta V segments showed up in productive rearrangements about 87% or about 30% of the time in an earlier analysis of several hundred of the donors. In a later genetic analysis, a missense DCLRE1C variant was associated with V-gene and J-gene trimming of TCR beta chains, and the association was replicated in an independent cohort. While some public TCRs were present in many individuals, most TCR sequences turned up only very rarely across donors. A later analysis found that HLA-associated TCR beta chains were more clonally expanded and had lower generation probabilities than equally common non-associated chains. A cluster of highly shared sequence variants was judged likely to represent a technical artifact of the sequencing pipeline. Because HLA typing was missing for some donors at each locus, association tests included only the typed subset. Several of the top co-occurrence clusters appeared to be linked to parvovirus B19, influenza, CMV and Epstein-Barr virus, according to a later analysis. A further reported finding was that TCR beta sequences accurately predicted the HLA-A and HLA-B alleles for most subjects in the first cohort. A later genetic analysis reported fewer N-insertions in productive TCRs among donors in an Asian-associated ancestry cluster than the roughly 700-donor mean. CMV serostatus was the only immune exposure information available for the cohort. Assigning TCR associations to individual alleles was difficult when HLA alleles, especially DR and DQ, strongly co-occurred.

The library was made by the immunoSEQ multiplex PCR assay. The multiplex PCR relied on a mix of 60 forward primers for TCR Vbeta segments and 13 reverse primers for TCR Jbeta segments. The CDR3 region of rearranged TCR beta genes was amplified from genomic DNA by a multiplex PCR assay. The amplified TCR beta libraries were sequenced on the Illumina HiSeq System as 87-base-pair reads. Processing in the source paper ran as follows. A later analysis tallied about 77 million unique TCR beta chains across the 660 or so repertoires, and about 12 million of those chains were shared by two or more donors. A nearest-neighbor algorithm error-corrected the raw reads and collapsed the reads into unique sequences, merging closely related sequences to remove PCR and sequencing errors. V, D and J gene segments were assigned by aligning CDR3 sequences to IMGT reference sequences. Each retained sequence needed at least a six-nucleotide match to both a V gene segment and a J gene segment. Rearrangements were classified as productive when the CDR3 lacked stop codons and remained in frame with V and J, and all other rearrangements were classified as non-productive. CDR3 was defined according to IMGT convention as the region running from the second conserved V-encoded cysteine to the conserved J-encoded phenylalanine. In an earlier analysis of approximately 500 of the donors, sequences lacking an unambiguous match to a single V gene segment were excluded. In an earlier analysis of some 590 of the donors, a V segment was called functional when productive rearrangements were above 56.7%, and segregating when the standard deviation between donors exceeded 5%. A statistical classification framework was built to diagnose cytomegalovirus status from the catalog of TCR beta chain sequences. In a later analysis, TCR nucleotide sequences were compared against IMGT/GENE-DB human TR gene sequences so that V and J genes could be assigned. A later analysis assigned CDR3 sequences and most-parsimonious VDJ recombination scenarios with the TCRdist pipeline. In a later analysis, each TCR beta chain was defined by its CDR3 amino acid sequence together with its V-gene family, and reads without a unique V-gene family were excluded. A later analysis removed 450 to 600 highly shared, low-generation-probability nucleotide sequences to deal with suspected cross-contamination and a sequencing artifact. For each public chain, a later analysis derived a clonal expansion index from normalized ranks of inferred template counts within each repertoire. A later analysis computed generation probabilities with a VDJ recombination model fitted to out-of-frame rearrangements, and checked the results against IGoR. In a later analysis, hypergeometric tests were used to score TCR-TCR, TCR-HLA and TCR-CMV co-occurrence, with a repertoire-size bias correction applied to TCR pairs. In a later analysis, false discovery rates were estimated by permuting HLA or CMV assignments 20 times. In a later analysis, co-occurring TCRs were grouped using DBSCAN, with TCRdist sequence similarity added in when clustering inside HLA-allele-positive subsets. Repertoires with fewer than 30,000 or more than 120,000 public chains, plus five repertoires with anomalous nucleotide sharing, were excluded from co-occurrence clustering. TCRdb stores this immuneACCESS table with in-frame sequences only. Part of the clones is absent; in the studies checked, under half of the shortfall reflects unresolved V genes, and no reason is known for the rest. The D gene and trimming were derived from the DNA, and the V and J assignments and clone size from that table. The sample has approximately 120,000 clones on record, around 72% of them singletons. Jointly, the top ten make up approximately 3.5% of the sample.

The cohort consisted of hundreds of healthy bone marrow donors. Cohort members were all nominally healthy when sampled, although unrecorded immune exposures were likely present. The donor was CMV seronegative and belonged to the group of 350 or so seronegative cohort members. Every donor gave a peripheral blood sample, and the peripheral blood mononuclear cells from that sample were used for TCR beta sequencing. The Qiagen DNeasy Blood Extraction Kit was used to extract genomic DNA from the blood cell samples. The origin of this receptor is a man aged 25 to 40 in good health and CMV-seronegative. The sample comprised PBMCs.

The CDR3 in this case is CASSLSPGGGGNQPQHF. The nucleotide sequence reads as follows: TGTGCCAGCAGTTTATCGCCCGGGGGAGGCGGCAATCAGCCCCAGCATTTT. The chain is assembled from TRBV27 and TRBJ1-5; the D segment could be TRBD1, given 5 matching bases. V was cut back by 0 bases and J by 2 bases, leaving a gap of 14 bases between them. CDR1 and CDR2 (MNHEY, SMNVEV) derive from the germline V gene (reference sequence). Counted from cysteine to phenylalanine, this CDR3 has 17 amino acids. Here the CDR3 DNA is all that survives: 51 bases in frame from base 1.